These 27 T cell receptor beta chains were sequenced from one sample in a study of tumor and adjacent non-tumor tissue in lung cancer. TCRbeta libraries were built with three rounds of nested PCR, modified from ARM-PCR. MiXCR, applied by TCRdb to the multiplex PCR reads, yields one record per CDR3 protein. Of about 68,000 distinct CDR3 sequences listed, roughly 56% are singletons. The template was RNA from unsorted bulk tissue. What was sequenced was lung tumor tissue. All receptors derive from a man between 50 and 59 years old with non-small cell lung cancer.

Ten or more counts support this clonotype. This chain connects TRBV6-1 to TRBJ2-7, with TRBD1 as a possible D gene (5 bases). The V end lost 6 bases, the J end lost 7 bases, and 19 bases lay between the germline ends. Germline assignment: CDR1 MNHNS and CDR2 SASEGT. The CDR3 consists of 14 residues. As DNA, the CDR3 is TGTGCCAGCAGCTCGGAGTTAGGGGCTAGGGAGCAGTACTTC. Protein product: CASSSELGAREQYF.

The chain is built from TRBV5-1 and TRBJ1-1; D remains ambiguous. The CDR3 has 13 amino acids. The germline V gene encodes CDR1 SGHRS and CDR2 YFSETQ. The ends were cut back, 2 bases at V and 1 base at J, with 6 bases in the middle. The DNA for the CDR3 is TGCGCCAGCAGCTTCCAGCAGAACACTGAAGCTTTCTTT. This sequence encodes CASSFQQNTEAFF.

A remark on this clonotype: A much larger clone lies a single base off, so this may be a read error. The chain joins TRBV5-4 to TRBJ1-4; a weak D match, TRBD1 (5 bases). This CDR3 contains 15 residues. Germline V lookup: CDR1 SGHNT, CDR2 YYREEE (reference sequence). Deletions cut 4 bases from V and 6 bases from J, with 16 bases between. The CDR3 sequence: CASSIRDQHDEKLFF. The CDR3, as DNA: TGTGCCAGCAGCATCCGGGACCAGCACGATGAAAAACTGTTTTTT.

About this clonotype itself: A read error may be the cause here, since a much bigger clone is one base away. The chain is built from TRBV20-1 and TRBJ2-5, with 7 bases fitting TRBD2. Unmatched junction bases numbered 10, after V lost 3 bases and J lost 6 bases. CDR1 is DFQATT and CDR2 is SNEGSKA in the germline V gene (reference sequence). The CDR3 is 14 residues long. The CDR3, as DNA: TGCAGTGCTAGGCCGCCCGGGAGGAGACAGACCCAGTACTTC. Translation: CSARPPGRRQTQYF.

Worth noting for this clonotype: Without the conserved terminal phenylalanine or tryptophan, this CDR3 likely stems from a read error. This chain uses TRBV6-5 with TRBJ2-2; D is undetermined. Germline values: CDR1 MNHEY, CDR2 SVGAGI. This CDR3 region has 13 residues. The CDR3: CPSNPAWGGELFY. CDR3 nucleotides: TGTCCCAGCAACCCCGCGTGGGGAGGGGAGCTGTTTTAT.

Turning to this clonotype: Since the CDR3 does not end with the conserved phenylalanine or tryptophan, this likely comes from a read error. J is TRBJ2-3 and V is TRBV5-6; possible D gene TRBD1, 6 bases. Germline V lookup: CDR1 SGHDT, CDR2 YYEEEE. The V end was cut by 4 bases, the J end by 2 bases, with 17 bases between. The length of the CDR3 is 16 residues. The CDR3 DNA sequence: TGTGCCAGCAGCCGACTCCAGGGGCTCTTCACAGATACGCAGTATGTT. Residues: CASSRLQGLFTDTQYV.

This clonotype showed up just a few times. V and J are TRBV12-3 or TRBV12-4 and TRBJ2-2; 7 bases fit TRBD2. Losses at the gene ends were 3 bases for V and 6 bases for J; bases not matched to a gene: 7. The CDR3 runs to 15 residues. This chain's CDR3 is CASSLGGRSAGELFF. CDR3 DNA sequence: TGTGCCAGCAGTTTGGGCGGGAGAAGTGCCGGGGAGCTGTTTTTT.

This clonotype was picked up many times. This sequence joins TRBV20-1 and TRBJ2-7, with TRBD2 matching over 7 bases. The CDR3 extends over 16 amino acids. Looked up from germline, CDR1 is DFQATT and CDR2 is SNEGSKA (reference sequence). With 0 bases clipped from V and 6 bases from J, the junction kept 14 bases outside the gene matches. In DNA form, the CDR3 reads TGCAGTGCTAGAGATCTGGCACGACTAGCTACGAGCGAGCAGTACTTC. It specifies CSARDLARLATSEQYF.

On this clonotype: Sequence at one end of the junction differs from germline and may be a read error. The rearrangement uses TRBV4-1 and TRBJ2-1, with 14 bases lining up with TRBD2. The CDR3 spans 17 residues. The germline CDR1 and CDR2 sequences are MGHRA and YSYEKL. The CDR3 DNA reads as TGCGCCAGCAGCCAAGGACCGACTAGCGGGGGGGCCCGTGAGCAGCTCTTC. This encodes CASSQGPTSGGAREQLF.

This clonotype was seen a few times. The chain uses TRBV29-1 and TRBJ2-1; D is ambiguous. V was cut by 7 bases and J by 8 bases, with 12 bases left in between. Looked up from germline, CDR1 is SQVTM and CDR2 is ANQGSEA. There are 11 residues in the CDR3. CDR3 amino acids: CSAEWEDEQFF. CDR3 bases: TGCAGCGCCGAATGGGAAGATGAGCAGTTCTTC.

To note about this clonotype: A much larger clone sits a single nucleotide away, making a read error possible. V and J are TRBV5-1 and TRBJ1-2, with a weak D call TRBD1 (5 bases). Trimming cost V 3 bases and J 4 bases, with 16 bases left between them. CDR1 SGHRS and CDR2 YFSETQ come from the germline V gene. This CDR3 is built from 15 residues. The CDR3 sequence: CASSYWGDVGYGYTF. DNA of the CDR3: TGCGCCAGCAGCTACTGGGGGGATGTCGGCTATGGCTACACCTTC.

The J gene is TRBJ2-6, the V gene TRBV29-1, with a weak D call TRBD2 (6 bases). Germline V gene data show CDR1 as SQVTM and CDR2 as ANQGSEA. V gave up 4 bases and J gave up 9 bases, with 16 bases separating them. The CDR3 loop spans 14 amino acids. CDR3 DNA: TGCAGCGTTGGAGAGCCCGGGGGAGGCAACGTCCTGACTTTC. Protein: CSVGEPGGGNVLTF.

This rearrangement joins TRBV12-5 to TRBJ2-6; perhaps D is TRBD1 or TRBD2 (5 bases each). Per the germline V gene, CDR1 is LGHNT and CDR2 is FRNRAP. There are 17 residues in the CDR3. The ends were cut back, 7 bases at V and 8 bases at J, with 24 bases in the middle. CDR3: CASVLGVSERSSNVLTF. The CDR3 bases are TGTGCTAGTGTCTTGGGGGTCTCGGAGAGGAGTTCCAACGTCCTGACTTTC.

Points on this clonotype: This may be a read error, as it is one base from a much larger clone. The genes are TRBV6-5 and TRBJ2-7; TRBD1 agrees at 9 bases. The CDR3 sequence is 15 residues long. CDR1 and CDR2 from the germline V gene are MNHEY and SVGAGI. The CDR3 nucleotides read TGTGCCAGCAGTTACCCCGGGACAGGGATCTACGACCAGTACTTC. Translating it yields CASSYPGTGIYDQYF.

Regarding this clonotype: The CDR3 carries no conserved terminal phenylalanine or tryptophan, so it likely arises from a read error. The rearrangement uses TRBV11-2 and TRBJ1-1; D is unclear. The CDR3 runs 11 residues. Germline CDR1 and CDR2: SGHAT and FQNNGV. The CDR3 sequence: CANTSLTEAFL. The DNA for the CDR3 is TGTGCCAACACCTCTTTAACTGAGGCTTTCCTT.

On this clonotype: Since the CDR3 does not end with the conserved phenylalanine or tryptophan, this likely comes from a read error. The genes are TRBV12-3 or TRBV12-4 and TRBJ2-1; 8 positions match TRBD2. The CDR3 totals 14 residues. This CDR3 is CVSCFGGEYNEQFL. In nucleotides, the CDR3 is TGTGTCAGCTGTTTCGGGGGGGAGTACAATGAGCAGTTCTTG.

With respect to this clonotype: A single base separates this from a much larger clone, so it may be a read error. The chain is built from TRBV5-5 and TRBJ2-7; D call uncertain. Germline assignment: CDR1 SGHKS and CDR2 YYEKEE (reference sequence). The V gene lost 7 bases and the J gene lost 0 bases, with 17 bases spanning the gap. The CDR3 extends over 15 amino acids. This chain's CDR3 is CASVPCNRSSYEQYF. The CDR3 nucleotides read TGTGCCAGCGTGCCCTGTAACCGGAGCTCCTACGAGCAGTACTTC.

Concerning this clonotype: Possible read error: a much larger clone is one base away. The CDR3 reads CASSRGLAYTQYF. The CDR3 DNA is TGTGCCAGCAGCCGAGGACTAGCTTATACGCAGTATTTT. The chain joins TRBV14 to TRBJ2-3; the match to TRBD2 covers 8 bases. Per the germline V gene, CDR1 is SGHDN and CDR2 is FVKESK. The ends lost 4 bases at V and 7 bases at J; junction bases unmatched: 4. The CDR3 has 13 amino acids.

Note on this clonotype: One end of the junction fails to match germline, which may point to a read error. This sequence joins TRBV11-3 and TRBJ2-5; perhaps TRBD2 as D (6 bases). In germline, CDR1 is SGHNT, CDR2 YENEEA. The CDR3 has 17 amino acids. The DNA of the CDR3 is TGTGCCAGCAGCCTATCGGCTAGCGTGGGTTTACAAGAGACCCAGTATTTC. Translating it yields CASSLSASVGLQETQYF.

With respect to this clonotype: A read error may produce the germline difference seen at one junction end. This rearrangement joins TRBV10-3 to TRBJ2-5, with D possibly matching TRBD1 (5 bases). Germline CDR1 is ENHRY and CDR2 is SYGVKD. This CDR3 contains 11 residues. The CDR3: CATQVQKTQYF. CDR3 coding DNA: TGTGCCACACAGGTCCAAAAGACCCAATACTTC.

For this clonotype: Without the conserved terminal phenylalanine or tryptophan, this CDR3 likely stems from a read error. No DNA is shown, since the ends of the CDR3 on it are uncertain; the CDR3 is the one TCRdb lists. This chain joins TRBV11-2 and TRBJ1-1; the D call of TRBD1 is as the table states it, not checked on the DNA. With termini counted, the CDR3 has 12 amino acids. Germline assignment: CDR1 SGHAT and CDR2 FQNNGV. This chain's CDR3 is CASSSDRAETFL.

This clonotype has more than one count but fewer than ten. Germline and junction disagree at one end, which may indicate a read error. This chain joins TRBV11-1 and TRBJ2-1, with D possibly TRBD1 on 5 matching bases. Germline CDR1 SGHAT, CDR2 FQDESV (reference sequence). The CDR3 is 14 residues long. The CDR3 DNA sequence: TGTGCCGGCAGCTTAGAACAGACAGACAATGAGCAGTTTTTC. Residues: CAGSLEQTDNEQFF.

As to this clonotype: This may come from a read error, since a much larger clone is one base off. The V and J genes are TRBV11-2 and TRBJ2-1; 9 positions match TRBD2. The germline V gene encodes CDR1 SGHAT and CDR2 FQNNGV. The length of the CDR3 is 16 residues. Trimming at V came to 2 bases and at J to 8 bases, leaving 10 bases not matched to a gene. The DNA of the CDR3 is TGTGCCAGCAGCTTATTACTGGCTAGCGGGAATGATGAGCAGTTCTTC. Amino acids: CASSLLLASGNDEQFF.

The table lists this clonotype with a count of one. A much larger clone differs by one base, so this may be a read error. The V gene is TRBV6-6, the J gene TRBJ2-3, with D unresolved. The CDR3 runs 15 residues. The V and J ends lost 0 bases and 5 bases respectively, with 12 bases between them. Germline CDR1 reads MNHNY; CDR2 reads SVGAGI (reference sequence). CDR3 sequence reads: CASSYSKEAEDTQYF. Here the CDR3 DNA reads TGTGCCAGCAGTTACTCTAAGGAAGCAGAAGATACGCAGTATTTT.

Worth noting for this clonotype: The junction departs from germline at one end; a sequencing error may be responsible. The chain recombines TRBV11-3 with TRBJ2-3; 12 bases match TRBD2. There are 17 residues in the CDR3. The germline V gene has CDR1 SGHNT and CDR2 YENEEA. CDR3 in DNA: TGTGCCGGCAGCCGAGAGACTAGCGGGGGACTCACAGATACACAGTATTTT. Translated, it gives CAGSRETSGGLTDTQYF.

Comments on this clonotype: A single base separates this from a much larger clone, so it may be a read error. No conserved phenylalanine or tryptophan ends this CDR3, so it is likely a read error. V is TRBV7-8 and J is TRBJ1-5; D unresolved. This CDR3 region has 16 residues. CDR1 SGHVS and CDR2 FQNEAQ come from the germline V gene. Trimming stripped 0 bases from V and 3 bases from J, with 12 bases between. CDR3 DNA sequence: TGTGCCAGCAGCTTAGCCGGGAATTGGGACAATCAGCCCCAGCATATT. Translating gives CASSLAGNWDNQPQHI.

This clonotype was picked up many times. The chain links TRBV20-1 to TRBJ1-4; TRBD1 agrees at 7 bases. V lost 3 bases, J lost 11 bases, and 6 bases stayed unmatched. The germline V gene encodes CDR1 DFQATT and CDR2 SNEGSKA (reference sequence). The CDR3 covers 12 residues. This chain's CDR3 is CSASWDSGKLFF. The CDR3 DNA reads as TGCAGTGCTAGTTGGGACAGTGGGAAACTGTTTTTT.